The rows below give T cell receptor beta chains drawn from one sample of a study of response to subunit inactivated influenza vaccine. TCRdb re-analysed the RT-PCR reads in MiXCR, keeping a single row per CDR3 protein. The top ten clones hold 2.5% to 3.5% of a sample with 500,000 to 600,000 distinct CDR3 sequences, about 15% of them seen once. Source: CD4+ T cells sorted from PBMCs, taken around 2 years after vaccination. These receptors were collected from a man aged 50 to 69 who received an inactivated influenza vaccine. The CDR3 runs from the conserved cysteine through the conserved F or W. D genes are given only for firm matches. Clone size, where shown, is once, few, many, or a class for clones that have expanded.

D gene	clone size	V gene	J gene	CDR3 DNA	CDR3 protein
NA	few	TRBV29-1	TRBJ2-5	TGCAGCGTCAACAGGGTGGGGGAGACCCAGTACTTC	CSVNRVGETQYF
NA	NA	TRBV4-3	TRBJ1-2	TGCGCCAGCAGCCAGGATCCGGGACGGGCTAACTATGGCTACACCTTC	CASSQDPGRANYGYTF
TRBD1	NA	TRBV20-1	TRBJ1-1	TGCAGTGCTGCGGGACAGGCGGGGACTGAAGCTTTCTTT	CSAAGQAGTEAFF
TRBD1	NA	TRBV28	TRBJ1-1	TGTGCCAGCAGGGGACAGGGGCGGACTGAAGCTTTCTTT	CASRGQGRTEAFF
NA	many	TRBV15	TRBJ2-4	TGTGCCACCAGCAGAGATTCAGGCTGGGACGGGGGAGCGGAAAACATTCAGTACTTC	CATSRDSGWDGGAENIQYF
TRBD1	NA	TRBV5-4	TRBJ2-7	TGTGCCAGCAGCGGACAGGACGCCTCCGAGCAGTACTTC	CASSGQDASEQYF
NA	NA	TRBV20-1	TRBJ1-1	TGCAGTGCTAACGGGGCGGCAATGAACACTGAAGCTTTCTTT	CSANGAAMNTEAFF
TRBD1	few	TRBV4-2	TRBJ2-3	TGTGCCAGCAGCCCACACGACAGGGGGAGCACAGATACGCAGTATTTT	CASSPHDRGSTDTQYF
NA	few	TRBV19	TRBJ2-7	TGTGCCAGTAGTGGCACGTATGGTTTCCAGCAGTACTTC	CASSGTYGFQQYF
TRBD1	many	TRBV7-2	TRBJ2-1	TGTGCCAGCATGGACAGGACGTACAATGAGCAGTTCTTC	CASMDRTYNEQFF
NA	few	TRBV20-1	TRBJ2-5	TGCAGTGCTAGAGACCCAACGGGTCGGGAGACCCAGTACTTC	CSARDPTGRETQYF
TRBD1	NA	TRBV11-2	TRBJ1-2	TGTGCCAGCAGCCAGGACAGGGTATCAAACTATGGCTACACCTTC	CASSQDRVSNYGYTF
NA	few	TRBV7-9	TRBJ2-6	TGTGCCAGCAGCTTAATTGGCTCTGGGGCCAACGTCCTGACTTTC	CASSLIGSGANVLTF